This T cell receptor (beta chain) was recovered during a study of shared clonotypes between healthy human individuals. Study overall: Three plates each covered CD4 naive and memory; CD8 naive two, CD8 memory one. Study-level points and caveats: Sampling was confined to blood; repertoires within tissues likely differ. Donor clonotype sharing was expected to depend on sequencing depth. Estimated richness was generally greater in naive than memory subsets.

Points on this clone: Antigen: not known.

Here immunoSEQ multiplex PCR was the method, and the copy in TCRdb shows in-frame clones only, minus some. This table has hundreds of thousands of clones, over 90% appearing once. CD8 cells regarded as naive lacked CD45RO, were positively chosen for CCR7, and omitted terminally differentiated effector memory CD45RA+ cells. The V and J ends lost 5 bases and 2 bases respectively, with 15 bases between them. The CDR3 runs 15 residues. Germline V gives CDR1 LNHDA, CDR2 SQIVND (reference sequence). The sequenced material came from naive CD8+ T cells sorted from blood. The receptor's source is a man younger than 40 in good health. J is TRBJ1-2 and V is TRBV19; D ambiguous. In DNA form, the CDR3 reads TGTGCCAGTAGTCCGGGCCTCACCCCCAACTATGGCTACACCTTC. Protein: CASSPGLTPNYGYTF.